This T cell receptor beta chain is from a study of T-cell memory formation after mild COVID-19. Study context: The study found TCR clusters largely donor specific.

This clonotype showed up just a few times. This CDR3 contains 14 residues. Germline V gene lookup returns CDR1 SGHTA and CDR2 FQGTGA. Losses at the gene ends were 5 bases for V and 2 bases for J; bases not matched to a gene: 4. TCR alpha and TCR beta cDNA libraries with sample barcodes and UMIs came from 5'RACE using constant-segment primers. MiXCR, run by TCRdb on the 5' RACE reads, gives a single entry per CDR3 protein. In the table there are approximately 250,000 distinct CDR3 sequences, 15% of which are singletons. This clonotype was sampled from an adult woman who had mild COVID-19 (a few samples of this study predate the infection). Cell type and time point are not known. The source material was PBMCs or a T cell subset sorted from them (not recorded which). V and J are TRBV7-3 and TRBJ2-3; 7 nucleotides align to TRBD1. The CDR3 reads CASSTTGYTDTQYF. The CDR3 DNA follows: TGTGCCAGCAGCACGACAGGGTACACAGATACGCAGTATTTT.